The next 27 T cell receptor beta chains were all read from a single sample in a study of blood T cell repertoires in COVID-19. Sequenced by immunoSEQ multiplex PCR; TCRdb stores in-frame clones only, minus some. The profile shows 150,000 to 200,000 clones, 84% of them singletons. The material sequenced was PBMCs or T cells enriched from blood (not recorded which). These receptors were obtained from a man aged 50 to 59 who had recovered from COVID-19.

J is TRBJ1-1 and V is TRBV12-3 or TRBV12-4, with D perhaps TRBD1 (5 bases). With 5 bases removed from V and 7 bases from J, the gap between germline ends came to 8 bases. The CDR3 covers 11 residues. DNA of the CDR3: TGTGCCAGCAGTGGGGCGGTTGAAGCTTTCTTT. This gives the protein CASSGAVEAFF.

The chain recombines TRBV10-2 with TRBJ1-6; D possibly corresponds to TRBD1 (6 bases). CDR3 length: 16 amino acids. CDR1 is WSHSY and CDR2 is SAAADI in the germline V gene. Trimming stripped 3 bases from V and 3 bases from J, with 12 bases between. The CDR3 nucleotides read TGCGCCAGCAGTGATTGGCAGGGGATCTATAATTCACCCCTCCACTTT. It translates to CASSDWQGIYNSPLHF.

The chain has TRBV19 and TRBJ2-3, with TRBD2 matching 8 bases. Germline V gene data show CDR1 as LNHDA and CDR2 as SQIVND (reference sequence). The CDR3 extends over 13 amino acids. J lost 0 bases, V lost 10 bases, and 3 bases had no gene match. CDR3 nucleotides: TGTGCCACACAGCGGGGGAGCACAGATACGCAGTATTTT. Protein: CATQRGSTDTQYF. Using reference TRBV19 and TRBJ2-3 for the parts outside the CDR3, the full variable domain is DGGITQSPKYLFRKEGQNVTLSCEQNLNHDAMYWYRQDPGQGLRLIYYSQIVNDFQKGDIAEGYSVSREKKESFPLTVTSAQKNPTAFYLCATQRGSTDTQYFGPGTRLTVL.

The rearrangement links TRBV18 to TRBJ2-2, with 11 nucleotides matching TRBD2. Germline-derived CDR1 and CDR2 are KGHSH and LQKENI. With V trimmed by 1 base and J by 0 bases, 4 bases remained unmatched. This CDR3 comprises 18 residues. The CDR3: CASSPLPSGGPNTGELFF. For the CDR3, the DNA is TGTGCCAGCTCACCACTTCCTAGCGGGGGGCCGAACACCGGGGAGCTGTTTTTT.

V usage is TRBV24-1 and J usage is TRBJ2-2, with TRBD1 identical over 9 bases. The V segment lost 4 bases and the J segment 4 bases; nucleotides outside the gene matches: 3. This CDR3 spans 15 amino acids. Germline V CDR1 and CDR2: KGHDR, SFDVKD. CDR3 DNA: TGTGCCACCAGTGACCCGGGACAGGGCACCGGGGAGCTGTTTTTT. Encoded protein: CATSDPGQGTGELFF.

This sequence joins TRBV18 and TRBJ1-2, with TRBD1 identical over 9 bases. CDR3 length equals 15 residues. Unmatched junction bases numbered 6, after V lost 5 bases and J lost 2 bases. CDR1 is KGHSH, CDR2 LQKENI, per germline. This chain's CDR3 is CASSRGTGPNYGYTF. CDR3 DNA sequence: TGTGCCAGCTCAAGGGGGACAGGGCCCAACTATGGCTACACCTTC.

This clone was observed a single time. This chain links TRBV5-6 with TRBJ1-6; 8 bases align to TRBD1. The J segment lost 2 bases and the V segment lost 4 bases, leaving 8 bases of the junction unmatched. This CDR3 has 17 residues. CDR1 is SGHDT and CDR2 is YYEEEE in the germline V gene. CDR3 in amino acids: CASSADRGPTYNSPLHF. The CDR3 nucleotides read TGTGCCAGCAGCGCCGACAGGGGTCCCACCTATAATTCACCCCTCCACTTT. The variable domain in full, with the rest retrieved from reference TRBV5-6 and TRBJ1-6, is DAGVTQSPTHLIKTRGQQVTLRCSPKSGHDTVSWYQQALGQGPQFIFQYYEEEERQRGNFPDRFSGHQFPNYSSELNVNALLLGDSALYLCASSADRGPTYNSPLHFGNGTRLTVT.

The V call is TRBV27, the J call TRBJ2-5; a weak D match, TRBD1 (5 bases). The CDR3 loop spans 15 amino acids. V shed 4 bases and J shed 1 base, with 13 bases lying between them. Per germline, CDR1 MNHEY and CDR2 SMNVEV (reference sequence). The CDR3 DNA reads TGTGCCAGCAGTTCGTGGGGCGGTGGCCAAGAGACCCAGTACTTC. Residues: CASSSWGGGQETQYF.

CDR3 sequence: CASSVAGGLASSTDTQYF. CDR3 coding DNA: TGTGCCAGCAGCGTAGCCGGGGGACTAGCCTCTAGCACAGATACGCAGTATTTT. This chain links TRBV9 with TRBJ2-3; TRBD2 matches 9 bases. Trimming removed 0 bases from V and 0 bases from J; junction bases left unmatched: 8. Germline V lookup: CDR1 SGDLS, CDR2 YYNGEE. The length of the CDR3 is 18 residues.

This chain joins TRBV4-2 and TRBJ2-7, with TRBD1 matching 9 bases. Germline trimming cut 2 bases from V and 4 bases from J; bases unmatched to any gene: 9. Germline CDR1 and CDR2: LGHNA and YNFKEQ. The length of the CDR3 is 16 residues. The CDR3 is CASSQPPGQGMYEQYF. The CDR3 DNA sequence: TGTGCCAGCAGCCAACCTCCGGGACAGGGAATGTACGAGCAGTACTTC.

The rearrangement uses TRBV29-1 and TRBJ2-7; possible D gene TRBD1, 5 bases. Germline CDR1 SQVTM, CDR2 ANQGSEA. V was cut by 4 bases and J by 0 bases, with 7 bases left in between. This CDR3 region has 12 residues. The CDR3 loop is CSVAQGSYEQYF. CDR3 coding DNA: TGCAGCGTTGCCCAGGGCTCCTACGAGCAGTACTTC.

Points on this clone: Given a far larger clone just one base away, this is likely a sequencing read error. The chain carries TRBV3-1 (or the pseudogene TRBV3-2) and TRBJ2-7, with 13 bases matching TRBD2. The germline V gene encodes CDR1 LGHDT and CDR2 YNNKEL (reference sequence). The V and J ends lost 3 bases and 1 base, in that order; junction bases with no gene match: 0. The CDR3 has 15 amino acids. The DNA for the CDR3 is TGTGCCAGCAGCCAGGGACTAGCGGGGTCCTACGAGCAGTACTTC. Translated, it gives CASSQGLAGSYEQYF.

The chain carries TRBV5-1 and TRBJ2-7; 8 bases agree with TRBD1. The CDR3 covers 16 residues. CDR1 is SGHRS, CDR2 YFSETQ, per germline. J gave up 0 bases and V 0 bases, and 5 bases lay outside the gene matches. CDR3 nucleotide sequence: TGCGCCAGCAGCTTGGGGGACAGGCAGAGCTCCTACGAGCAGTACTTC. Amino acids: CASSLGDRQSSYEQYF.

The V gene is TRBV4-1, the J gene TRBJ2-7; 7 nucleotides align to TRBD1. Germline CDR1 is MGHRA and CDR2 is YSYEKL. J was trimmed by 5 bases and V by 2 bases; bases with no gene match: 6. CDR3 size: 14 residues. CDR3 coding DNA: TGCGCCAGCAGCCAATCCGGGACAGTCGACGAGCAGTACTTC. Its protein is CASSQSGTVDEQYF.

This chain joins TRBV5-1 and TRBJ1-6, with a weak D call TRBD1 (6 bases). Trimming removed 0 bases at V and 0 bases at J, with 13 bases between. Germline lookup yields CDR1 SGHRS and CDR2 YFSETQ. The CDR3 is 18 residues long. The CDR3 nucleotides are TGCGCCAGCAGCTTGGGGAACAGGGTGCTCTCCTATAATTCACCCCTCCACTTT. This codes for CASSLGNRVLSYNSPLHF.

This chain links TRBV2 with TRBJ1-4; 8 positions match TRBD1. The V gene's germline CDR1 is SNHLY and CDR2 FYNNEI. The V gene end was trimmed by 5 bases and the J gene end by 0 bases; junction bases not matched to a gene: 5. The length of the CDR3 is 16 residues. The CDR3 nucleotides read TGTGCCAGCAGTCCAGGGACAGGAGCAACTAATGAAAAACTGTTTTTT. Translating it yields CASSPGTGATNEKLFF.

This chain joins TRBV5-1 and TRBJ2-7; possibly TRBD2 for D (6 bases). Germline assignment: CDR1 SGHRS and CDR2 YFSETQ. The CDR3 extends over 16 amino acids. V shed 0 bases and J shed 3 bases, with 16 bases lying between them. CDR3 protein: CASSLAGGAGLYEQYF. As DNA, the CDR3 is TGCGCCAGCAGCTTGGCTGGCGGGGCAGGTCTCTACGAGCAGTACTTC.

The chain links TRBV5-1 to TRBJ2-5; TRBD2 might be the D (5 bases). The CDR3 runs 11 residues. CDR1 and CDR2 from the germline V gene are SGHRS and YFSETQ. Trimming removed 4 bases from V and 6 bases from J, with 7 bases in between. CDR3 loop: CASSLAQTQYF. CDR3 coding DNA: TGCGCCAGCAGCCTAGCTCAGACCCAGTACTTC.

V gene TRBV2 combines with J gene TRBJ2-2; 8 bases align to TRBD2. Germline CDR1 reads SNHLY; CDR2 reads FYNNEI. The CDR3 has 13 amino acids. Trimming cost V 11 bases and J 1 base; bases outside gene matches: 3. The CDR3 region is CAGRGENTGELFF. DNA for the CDR3: TGTGCCGGGCGGGGGGAGAACACCGGGGAGCTGTTTTTT.

The chain couples TRBV5-4 to TRBJ2-1; a weak D match, TRBD2 (5 bases). Trimming stripped 6 bases from V and 3 bases from J, with 13 bases between. The germline V gene has CDR1 SGHNT and CDR2 YYREEE (reference sequence). The CDR3 runs to 14 residues. CDR3 nucleotides: TGTGCCAGCAAGCTTGGAGGCGGCTACAATGAGCAGTTCTTC. Its translation: CASKLGGGYNEQFF.

V is TRBV2 and J is TRBJ1-1, with D possibly TRBD1 on 6 matching bases. The CDR3 spans 14 residues. V lost 5 bases to trimming and J lost 4 bases, with 14 bases between them. Germline V gives CDR1 SNHLY, CDR2 FYNNEI. CDR3 residues: CASSSLTGSTEAFF. DNA for the CDR3: TGTGCCAGCAGTTCACTTACAGGGTCCACTGAAGCTTTCTTT.

J is TRBJ1-1 and V is TRBV5-1; 10 bases are shared with TRBD1. There are 16 residues in the CDR3. V was clipped by 2 bases and J by 0 bases; unmatched bases: 4. Germline-derived CDR1 and CDR2 are SGHRS and YFSETQ. The CDR3 loop reads CASSFRGQGMNTEAFF. In DNA, the CDR3 is TGCGCCAGCAGCTTCCGGGGACAGGGGATGAACACTGAAGCTTTCTTT.

This rearrangement joins TRBV2 to TRBJ1-5, with TRBD1 matching over 9 bases. Germline CDR1 and CDR2: SNHLY and FYNNEI. This CDR3 spans 14 amino acids. J was trimmed by 7 bases and V by 5 bases; bases with no gene match: 6. CDR3 coding DNA: TGTGCCAGCAGTTTGGGACAGGGATGGCAGCCCCAGCATTTT. It yields the protein CASSLGQGWQPQHF. The full variable domain, rest sourced from reference TRBV2 and TRBJ1-5, is EPEVTQTPSHQVTQMGQEVILRCVPISNHLYFYWYRQILGQKVEFLVSFYNNEISEKSEIFDDQFSVERPDGSNFTLKIRSTKLEDSAMYFCASSLGQGWQPQHFGDGTRLSIL.

This clone was observed a single time. This chain joins TRBV5-1 and TRBJ2-3, with D perhaps matching TRBD2 (6 bases). The CDR3 consists of 16 residues. V lost 0 bases and J lost 3, with 14 bases in between. The V gene's germline CDR1 is SGHRS and CDR2 YFSETQ. CDR3 sequence (DNA): TGCGCCAGCAGCTTGGTCCTGACCGGGGGTACAGATACGCAGTATTTT. Residues: CASSLVLTGGTDTQYF.

V usage is TRBV7-9 and J usage is TRBJ1-1; maybe TRBD1 (5 bases). V shed 6 bases and J shed 6 bases, with 11 bases lying between them. The CDR3 covers 12 residues. Germline CDR1 reads SEHNR; CDR2 reads FQNEAQ (reference sequence). The CDR3 sequence is CASRRGGAEAFF. The DNA of the CDR3 is TGTGCCAGCAGGCGCGGGGGGGCTGAAGCTTTCTTT.

This rearrangement joins TRBV5-6 to TRBJ2-7; D is possibly TRBD2 (5 bases). From germline, CDR1 is SGHDT and CDR2 YYEEEE. The CDR3 has 14 amino acids. The V gene lost 0 bases and the J gene lost 3 bases, with 10 bases spanning the gap. CDR3 DNA: TGTGCCAGCAGCTTGGTCTCCGGGGTCTACGAGCAGTACTTC. Its protein product is CASSLVSGVYEQYF.

The chain recombines TRBV25-1 with TRBJ1-4, with 12 bases lining up with TRBD1. The germline gives CDR1 MGHDK, CDR2 SYGVNS. CDR3 length equals 16 residues. Losses at the gene ends were 1 base for V and 8 bases for J; bases not matched to a gene: 5. The CDR3: CASSEWGQGAREKLFF. The CDR3 bases are TGTGCCAGCAGTGAATGGGGACAGGGGGCAAGGGAAAAACTGTTTTTT.